These 14 T cell receptor beta chains were all obtained from the same sample, sequenced in a study of T cell therapy after organ transplantation. These receptors' antigens are unknown. Produced via immunoSEQ multiplex PCR; TCRdb's table is partial and in-frame only. The data contain about 50,000 clones, 94% of them singletons. Sample: CD8+ T cells from blood, taken before autologous CMV-specific T cell therapy. Receptors originate from a human patient who had received a solid organ transplant and had CMV disease.

This chain uses TRBV5-1 with TRBJ1-1; 9 bases match TRBD1. Germline assignment: CDR1 SGHRS and CDR2 YFSETQ. V lost 3 bases and J lost 5; bases outside the gene matches: 5. The CDR3 is 14 residues long. The CDR3 coding sequence is TGCGCCAGCAGCTGGACAGGGGCTATGACTGAAGCTTTCTTT. It translates to CASSWTGAMTEAFF.

This clone has just a few counts. The chain uses TRBV27 and TRBJ2-3; D might be TRBD1 (6 bases). V was cut by 8 bases and J by 0 bases, with 12 bases left in between. The germline V gene has CDR1 MNHEY and CDR2 SMNVEV (reference sequence). The CDR3 length is 14 residues. The CDR3 loop reads CASRTEASTDTQYF. In nucleotides, the CDR3 is TGTGCCAGCCGGACAGAGGCCAGCACAGATACGCAGTATTTT.

The chain is built from TRBV27 and TRBJ2-7, with a possible D match to TRBD2 (5 bases). V was clipped by 2 bases and J by 3 bases, with 11 bases between them. The CDR3 consists of 14 residues. CDR1 and CDR2 from the germline V gene are MNHEY and SMNVEV (reference sequence). The DNA of the CDR3 is TGTGCCAGCAGTTTAACGGGATCAAACTACGAGCAGTACTTC. Protein: CASSLTGSNYEQYF.

The chain links TRBV6-1 to TRBJ2-1; D ambiguous. Trimming removed 7 bases at V and 7 bases at J, with 17 bases between. This CDR3 is built from 14 residues. Germline CDR1 reads MNHNS; CDR2 reads SASEGT. CDR3: CASTVGFEVNEQFF. CDR3 nucleotides: TGTGCCAGCACTGTCGGATTTGAAGTGAATGAGCAGTTCTTC.

The chain carries TRBV11-2 and TRBJ2-7; D is uncertain. This CDR3 has 12 amino acids. V was pared by 5 bases and J by 4 bases, with 9 bases between. The germline V gene has CDR1 SGHAT and CDR2 FQNNGV. Here the CDR3 DNA reads TGTGCCAGCAGCGCGGCAATGTACGAGCAGTACTTC. Protein sequence: CASSAAMYEQYF.

The chain recombines TRBV4-1 with TRBJ2-7; 8 nucleotides line up with TRBD2. This CDR3 spans 14 amino acids. CDR1 and CDR2 (germline): MGHRA, YSYEKL. Germline trimming cut 4 bases from V and 3 bases from J; bases unmatched to any gene: 5. As DNA, the CDR3 is TGCGCCAGCAGCCTTACGGGGGGGGACTACGAGCAGTACTTC. This sequence encodes CASSLTGGDYEQYF.

In DNA form, the CDR3 reads TGTGCCAGCAGCTTGGGCCCGGGACCGAAGTTTTACGAGCAGTACTTC. Translation gives CASSLGPGPKFYEQYF. The chain joins TRBV11-2 to TRBJ2-7; D is perhaps TRBD1 or TRBD2 (5 bases each). The germline V gene encodes CDR1 SGHAT and CDR2 FQNNGV. V dropped 3 bases and J dropped 4 bases, with 19 bases sitting between them. The CDR3 is 16 residues long.

The CDR3 nucleotides are TGTGCCAGCAGCCCCAGTCTTGAAGCTTTCTTT. The encoded protein is CASSPSLEAFF. The chain uses TRBV11-2 and TRBJ1-1; no firm D call. V was pared by 5 bases and J by 7 bases, with 8 bases between. The CDR3 covers 11 residues. The germline V gene encodes CDR1 SGHAT and CDR2 FQNNGV.

CDR3 nucleotides: TGTGCCATCAGTGAGTCGGCGGGAATTCTCACAGATACGCAGTATTTT. Translated: CAISESAGILTDTQYF. The chain joins TRBV10-3 to TRBJ2-3; D perhaps matches TRBD2 (6 bases). The germline V and J ends were trimmed by 0 bases and 2 bases, with 12 bases remaining between them. Germline V gene sequence: CDR1 ENHRY, CDR2 SYGVKD. CDR3 length equals 16 residues.

The genes are TRBV7-8 and TRBJ2-7; D call uncertain. There are 15 residues in the CDR3. The germline V gene encodes CDR1 SGHVS and CDR2 FQNEAQ. V gave up 2 bases and J gave up 5 bases, with 16 bases separating them. The CDR3 here is CASSLHPRLVDEQYF. The CDR3 nucleotides read TGTGCCAGCAGCTTACATCCACGGTTGGTGGACGAGCAGTACTTC.

The rearrangement links TRBV4-2 to TRBJ2-2; no firm D call. The CDR3 spans 13 residues. Germline values: CDR1 LGHNA, CDR2 YNFKEQ. V lost 6 bases and J lost 2, with 7 bases in between. The CDR3 nucleotides are TGTGCCAGCAGGGACGGTAACACCGGGGAGCTGTTTTTT. Translating gives CASRDGNTGELFF.

The chain uses TRBV6-4 and TRBJ2-3; perhaps TRBD1 as D (6 bases). The CDR3 loop spans 15 amino acids. Germline CDR1 MRHNA, CDR2 SNTAGT. Between the trimmed V and J ends, which lost 4 bases and 1 base, there was a span of 12 bases. For the CDR3, the DNA is TGTGCCAGCAGTGGGACAGCGGACGGCACAGATACGCAGTATTTT. The encoded protein is CASSGTADGTDTQYF.

J is TRBJ1-1 and V is TRBV27; TRBD1 is a possible D gene (5 bases). The CDR3 has 14 amino acids. Germline-derived CDR1 and CDR2 are MNHEY and SMNVEV (reference sequence). The V and J ends lost 6 bases and 4 bases respectively, with 15 bases between them. CDR3 bases: TGTGCCAGCAGCCCAATGGGGGGGTCCACTGAAGCTTTCTTT. This codes for CASSPMGGSTEAFF.

The gene calls are TRBV21-1 and TRBJ2-7; the table's D call TRBD1 went unverified against the DNA. TRBV21-1 is a documented pseudogene. CDR3 size: 16 residues. CDR3 loop: CASSKGEGQATYEQYF. The DNA of the CDR3 is TGTGCCAGCAGCAAAGGTGAAGGACAGGCAACCTACGAGCAGTACTTC.